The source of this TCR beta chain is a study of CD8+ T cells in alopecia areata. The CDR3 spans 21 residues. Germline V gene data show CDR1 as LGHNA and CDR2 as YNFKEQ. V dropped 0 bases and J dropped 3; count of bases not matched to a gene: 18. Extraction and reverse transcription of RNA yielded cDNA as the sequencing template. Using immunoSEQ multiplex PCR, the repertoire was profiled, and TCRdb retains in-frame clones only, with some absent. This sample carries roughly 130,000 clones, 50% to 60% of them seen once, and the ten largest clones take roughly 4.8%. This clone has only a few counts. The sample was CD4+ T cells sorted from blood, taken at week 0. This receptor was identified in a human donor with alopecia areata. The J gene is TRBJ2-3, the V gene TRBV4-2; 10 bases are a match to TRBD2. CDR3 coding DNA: TGTGCCAGCAGCCAAGATGGGGCCAGGGGGCTAGCGGGGGCCGAGACAGATACGCAGTATTTT. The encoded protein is CASSQDGARGLAGAETDTQYF.